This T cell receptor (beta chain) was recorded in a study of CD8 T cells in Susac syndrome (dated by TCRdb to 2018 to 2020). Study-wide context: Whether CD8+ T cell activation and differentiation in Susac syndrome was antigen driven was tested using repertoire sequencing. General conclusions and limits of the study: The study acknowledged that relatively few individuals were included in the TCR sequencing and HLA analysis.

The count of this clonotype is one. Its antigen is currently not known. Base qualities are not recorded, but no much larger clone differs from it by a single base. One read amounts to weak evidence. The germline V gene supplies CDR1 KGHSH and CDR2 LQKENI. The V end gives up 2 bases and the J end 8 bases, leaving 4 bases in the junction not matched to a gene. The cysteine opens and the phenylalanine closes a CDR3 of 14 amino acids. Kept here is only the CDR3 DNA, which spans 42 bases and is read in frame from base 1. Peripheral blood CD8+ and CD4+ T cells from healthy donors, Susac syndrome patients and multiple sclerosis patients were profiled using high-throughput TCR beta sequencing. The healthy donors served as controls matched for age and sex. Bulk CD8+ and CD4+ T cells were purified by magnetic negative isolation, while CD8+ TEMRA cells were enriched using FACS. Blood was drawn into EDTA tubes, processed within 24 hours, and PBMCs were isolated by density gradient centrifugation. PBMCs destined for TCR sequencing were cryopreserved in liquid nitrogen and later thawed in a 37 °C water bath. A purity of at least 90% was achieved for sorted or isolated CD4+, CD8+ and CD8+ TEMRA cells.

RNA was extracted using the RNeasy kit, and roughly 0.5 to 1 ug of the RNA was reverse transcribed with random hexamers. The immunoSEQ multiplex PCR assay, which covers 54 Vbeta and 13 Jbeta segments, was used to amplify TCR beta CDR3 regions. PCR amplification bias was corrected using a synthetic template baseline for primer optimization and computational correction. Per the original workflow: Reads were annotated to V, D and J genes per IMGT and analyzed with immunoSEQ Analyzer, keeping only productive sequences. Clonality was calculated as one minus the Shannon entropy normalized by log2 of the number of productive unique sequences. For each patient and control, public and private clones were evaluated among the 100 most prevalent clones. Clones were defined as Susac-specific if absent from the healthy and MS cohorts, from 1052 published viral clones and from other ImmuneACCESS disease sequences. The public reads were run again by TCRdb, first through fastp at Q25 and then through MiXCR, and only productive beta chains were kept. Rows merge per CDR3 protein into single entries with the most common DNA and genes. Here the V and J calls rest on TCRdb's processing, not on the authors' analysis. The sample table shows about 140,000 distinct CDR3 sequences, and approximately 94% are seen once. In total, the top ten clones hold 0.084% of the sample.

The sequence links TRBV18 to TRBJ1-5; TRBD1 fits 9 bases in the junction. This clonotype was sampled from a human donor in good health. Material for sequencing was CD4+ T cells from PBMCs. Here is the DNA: TGTGCCAGCTCACCAAACAGGGGGCTTGAGCCCCAGCATTTT. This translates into CASSPNRGLEPQHF.